The clone carrying this T cell receptor beta chain was found a few times. Antigen specificity is unknown. TCRdb fed the 5' RACE reads into MiXCR, producing one record per CDR3 protein. Of 110,000 to 150,000 distinct CDR3 sequences in the sample, 25% were seen once. This sample was included in a study of T-cell memory formation after mild COVID-19. Broader study findings: While clones contracting from day 15 to 85 were balanced between CD4 and CD8, later expanders leaned CD4+. Of the contracting clones, CD4+ ones lay mainly in CM and EM, and CD8+ ones in EMRA.

Trimming took 4 bases from V and 5 from J, leaving 8 bases between them. The CDR3 has 13 amino acids. Germline CDR1 and CDR2: SEHNR and FQNEAQ (reference sequence). The receptor's source is an adult woman who had mild COVID-19 (a few samples of this study predate the infection). Cell type and time point are not known. The chain couples TRBV7-9 to TRBJ2-2; no firm D call. Sequenced sample: PBMCs or a T cell subset sorted from them (not recorded which). Here the CDR3 reads CASSSTATGELFF. CDR3 nucleotide sequence: TGTGCCAGCAGCTCCACCGCGACCGGGGAGCTGTTTTTT.